One and the same sample provided the 27 T cell receptor beta chains below, sequenced in a study of T cell repertoires in cytomegalovirus infection. These receptors' antigens are unknown. From the reads, TCRdb called clonotypes with MiXCR, one entry per CDR3 protein. The table shows about half a million distinct CDR3 sequences, with 42% occurring only once. The material was cultured PBMCs, obtained from culture after CMV antigen stimulation. These receptors originate from a human donor in good health (CMV status not recorded). Some clones in this sample may be carry-over from other donors' samples.

The V call is TRBV12-3 or TRBV12-4, the J call TRBJ2-1; the D gene is possibly TRBD2 (6 bases). The germline V and J ends were trimmed by 5 bases and 8 bases, with 13 bases remaining between them. The CDR3 spans 13 residues. CDR3 amino acids: CASSSGWIDEQFF. CDR3 sequence (DNA): TGTGCCAGCAGTAGCGGGTGGATAGATGAGCAGTTCTTC.

The V call is TRBV6-5, the J call TRBJ1-2, with 7 nucleotides matching TRBD1. Germline loops: CDR1 MNHEY, CDR2 SVGAGI. CDR3 length: 14 amino acids. J was trimmed by 6 bases and V by 0 bases; bases with no gene match: 4. CDR3 loop: CASSYSTGRNGYTF. As DNA, the CDR3 is TGTGCCAGCAGTTACTCGACAGGGCGTAATGGCTACACCTTC.

CDR3 protein: CASSLGSGNQPQHF. Here the CDR3 DNA reads TGTGCCAGCAGTCTAGGGTCGGGCAATCAGCCCCAGCATTTT. The V gene is TRBV6-1, the J gene TRBJ1-5; D is uncertain. V gave up 5 bases and J gave up 2 bases, with 10 bases separating them. The germline CDR1 and CDR2 sequences are MNHNS and SASEGT. This CDR3 contains 14 residues.

This rearrangement joins TRBV7-2 to TRBJ1-4; D remains ambiguous. The V end lost 2 bases, the J end lost 3 bases, and 13 bases lay between the germline ends. CDR3 length: 16 amino acids. Germline assignment: CDR1 SGHTA and CDR2 FQGNSA. CDR3 residues: CASSLQVVGANEKLFF. In DNA, the CDR3 is TGTGCCAGCAGCTTACAGGTCGTTGGGGCTAATGAAAAACTGTTTTTT. The full variable domain, completed using reference TRBV7-2 and TRBJ1-4, is GAGVSQSPSNKVTEKGKDVELRCDPISGHTALYWYRQSLGQGLEFLIYFQGNSAPDKSGLPSDRFSAERTGGSVSTLTIQRTQQEDSAVYLCASSLQVVGANEKLFFGSGTQLSVL.

The rearrangement uses TRBV19 and TRBJ1-5; 7 bases fit TRBD1. The germline CDR1 and CDR2 sequences are LNHDA and SQIVND (reference sequence). With 3 bases clipped from V and 3 bases from J, the junction kept 5 bases outside the gene matches. The CDR3 loop spans 15 amino acids. The CDR3 DNA reads as TGTGCCAGTAGTATTAACAGGGGACCCAATCAGCCCCAGCATTTT. Amino acid sequence: CASSINRGPNQPQHF.

The genes are TRBV6-1 and TRBJ1-4; 10 bases agree with TRBD1. The CDR3 is 13 amino acids. After removal of 5 bases from V and 7 bases from J, the junction contained 1 base not matched to a gene. The V gene's germline CDR1 is MNHNS and CDR2 SASEGT. The CDR3 coding sequence is TGTGCCAGCAGTCGACAGGGGGCTGAAAAACTGTTTTTT. As protein: CASSRQGAEKLFF.

The table lists this clonotype with a few counts. In nucleotides, the CDR3 is TGTGCCACGAGCCAACTAGCGGGACCCGATACGCAGTATTTT. Translated, it gives CATSQLAGPDTQYF. The genes are TRBV5-5 and TRBJ2-3, with TRBD2 identical over 10 bases. V shed 9 bases and J 6 bases; nucleotides not matched to a gene: 10. Germline lookup yields CDR1 SGHKS and CDR2 YYEKEE (reference sequence). CDR3 length equals 14 residues. Together with reference TRBV5-5 and TRBJ2-3, the CDR3 gives the full variable domain: DAGVTQSPTHLIKTRGQQVTLRCSPISGHKSVSWYQQVLGQGPQFIFQYYEKEERGRGNFPDRFSARQFPNYSSELNVNALLLGDSALYLCATSQLAGPDTQYFGPGTRLTVL.

The chain links TRBV4-2 to TRBJ2-1; TRBD2 matches at 11 bases. Germline CDR1 LGHNA, CDR2 YNFKEQ. This CDR3 contains 16 residues. The trim removed 4 bases at V and 6 bases at J, leaving 8 bases unmatched. CDR3 in DNA: TGTGCCAGCAGCCCGGTTAGCGGGGGGGCCGCCAATGAGCAGTTCTTC. The encoded protein is CASSPVSGGAANEQFF.

The chain uses TRBV12-3 or TRBV12-4 and TRBJ1-2; perhaps TRBD1 as D (5 bases). V was clipped by 5 bases and J by 10 bases, with 20 bases between them. The CDR3 has 14 amino acids. The CDR3 DNA reads as TGTGCCAGCAGTGGGGGTTGGGTCGGGGGAGCCTACACCTTC. As protein: CASSGGWVGGAYTF.

The rearrangement joins TRBV18 to TRBJ1-3, with D perhaps matching TRBD1 (6 bases). Trimming removed 6 bases from V and 0 bases from J, with 18 bases in between. Germline V CDR1 and CDR2: KGHSH, LQKENI. This CDR3 region has 17 residues. CDR3 DNA sequence: TGTGCCAGCTCCCCTACCCGACAGGATTACTCTGGAAACACCATATATTTT. It codes for CASSPTRQDYSGNTIYF.

This clonotype was counted a few times. The V and J genes are TRBV6-2 or TRBV6-3 and TRBJ1-1; no clear D. Germline V gene data show CDR1 as MNHEY and CDR2 as SVGEGT. The CDR3 totals 18 residues. Between the trimmed V and J ends, which lost 0 bases and 0 bases, there was a span of 17 bases. CDR3 residues: CASSYSIREGGVNTEAFF. CDR3 DNA: TGTGCCAGCAGTTACTCGATACGAGAAGGTGGGGTGAACACTGAAGCTTTCTTT.

The chain links TRBV20-1 to TRBJ1-2; possible D gene TRBD1, 5 bases. Germline V gene data show CDR1 as DFQATT and CDR2 as SNEGSKA (reference sequence). V lost 6 bases and J lost 11, with 16 bases in between. The CDR3 is made up of 11 amino acids. CDR3 region: CSAPGGAGYTF. CDR3 DNA sequence: TGCAGTGCCCCCGGCGGGGCCGGGTACACCTTC.

The chain couples TRBV12-5 to TRBJ2-3, with D perhaps matching TRBD1 or TRBD2 (6 bases each). Trimming stripped 1 base from V and 1 base from J, with 12 bases between. The CDR3 has 16 residues. CDR1 is LGHNT and CDR2 is FRNRAP in the germline V gene. The CDR3 DNA is TGTGCTAGTGGTTTGGACAAGGGGGGACGCACAGATACGCAGTATTTT. Encoded protein: CASGLDKGGRTDTQYF.

This clonotype was detected a few times. This chain joins TRBV20-1 and TRBJ1-5, with D perhaps matching TRBD1 (6 bases). The ends were cut back, 3 bases at V and 0 bases at J, with 21 bases in the middle. CDR3 length: 18 amino acids. The germline gives CDR1 DFQATT, CDR2 SNEGSKA (reference sequence). The CDR3 loop reads CSASPPTAGAYSNQPQHF. The CDR3 nucleotides are TGCAGTGCTAGTCCCCCGACGGCAGGGGCCTATAGCAATCAGCCCCAGCATTTT.

The chain recombines TRBV7-6 with TRBJ2-7; the match to TRBD2 covers 11 bases. Germline-derived CDR1 and CDR2 are SGHVS and FNYEAQ. The CDR3 is 15 residues long. J gave up 4 bases and V 5 bases, and 7 bases lay outside the gene matches. This chain's CDR3 is CASSPEGTSGYEQYF. In DNA form, the CDR3 reads TGTGCCAGCAGCCCCGAGGGGACTAGCGGTTACGAGCAGTACTTC.

J is TRBJ2-1 and V is TRBV11-3; TRBD2 matches 8 bases. The CDR3 loop spans 19 amino acids. After removal of 0 bases from V and 2 bases from J, the junction contained 12 bases not matched to a gene. Germline lookup yields CDR1 SGHNT and CDR2 YENEEA. CDR3 sequence reads: CASSLDAPGGSRPYNEQFF. The DNA of the CDR3 is TGTGCCAGCAGCTTAGACGCCCCGGGGGGGTCCCGGCCCTACAATGAGCAGTTCTTC.

The rearrangement uses TRBV7-6 and TRBJ2-7; D is possibly TRBD2 (7 bases). Per germline, CDR1 SGHVS and CDR2 FNYEAQ. There are 16 residues in the CDR3. V was trimmed by 2 bases and J by 2 bases, leaving 16 bases between them. CDR3 region: CASSLLGGAGTYEQYF. The DNA of the CDR3 is TGTGCCAGCAGCTTATTGGGGGGGGCGGGGACCTACGAGCAGTACTTC.

V is TRBV6-8 and J is TRBJ2-4, with TRBD2 identical over 9 bases. CDR1 is MNHGY and CDR2 is SAAAGT in the germline V gene. The CDR3 runs to 16 residues. The ends lost 0 bases at V and 4 bases at J; junction bases unmatched: 4. The chain's CDR3 is CASSYSNSGGKNIQYF. The CDR3, as DNA: TGTGCCAGCAGTTACTCTAACAGCGGGGGGAAAAACATTCAGTACTTC.

The chain combines TRBV6-1 with TRBJ1-4; the D gene is possibly TRBD1 (5 bases). V lost 0 bases and J lost 4, with 9 bases in between. The CDR3 consists of 15 residues. Germline V lookup: CDR1 MNHNS, CDR2 SASEGT. The CDR3 spells CASSEAGDFNEKLFF. The DNA for the CDR3 is TGTGCCAGCAGTGAAGCGGGGGACTTTAATGAAAAACTGTTTTTT.

This clonotype was observed a few times. The CDR3 loop reads CASSEDRNYGYTF. In DNA form, the CDR3 reads TGTGCCAGCAGCGAAGACAGAAACTATGGCTACACCTTC. The J gene is TRBJ1-2, the V gene TRBV7-8, with TRBD1 as a possible D gene (5 bases). Looked up from germline, CDR1 is SGHVS and CDR2 is FQNEAQ. V lost 5 bases and J 2 bases, leaving 9 bases between the germline ends. The CDR3 has 13 residues.

This clonotype was seen ten or more times. The genes are TRBV7-2 and TRBJ1-2; no firm D call. Germline assignment: CDR1 SGHTA and CDR2 FQGNSA. V was clipped by 6 bases and J by 0 bases, with 17 bases between them. The CDR3 extends over 16 amino acids. This CDR3 is CASRPQAAHSNYGYTF. CDR3 DNA: TGTGCCAGCAGACCCCAAGCAGCACATTCTAACTATGGCTACACCTTC.

The V call is TRBV25-1, the J call TRBJ2-1; D not resolved. V was shortened by 6 bases and J by 2 bases, with 8 bases between the two germline ends. The CDR3 contains 13 residues. Germline loops: CDR1 MGHDK, CDR2 SYGVNS. CDR3: CASRSPAYNEQFF. For the CDR3, the DNA is TGTGCCAGCAGAAGTCCGGCCTACAATGAGCAGTTCTTC.

The J gene is TRBJ2-1, the V gene TRBV6-5; 15 bases line up with TRBD2. The CDR3 loop spans 15 amino acids. J gave up 12 bases and V 5 bases, and 8 bases lay outside the gene matches. Per the germline V gene, CDR1 is MNHEY and CDR2 is SVGAGI. The CDR3 is CASSEGLAGGIGQFF. As DNA, the CDR3 is TGTGCCAGCAGTGAGGGACTAGCGGGAGGAATTGGGCAGTTCTTC.

This clonotype was seen more than once but under ten times. For the CDR3, the DNA is TGCGCCAGCAGCCTGGACCTCTCTGGAAACACCATATATTTT. Protein product: CASSLDLSGNTIYF. This chain uses TRBV5-1 with TRBJ1-3; D gene ambiguous. Trimming left V 4 bases short and J 0 bases short, with 8 bases between. Per germline, CDR1 SGHRS and CDR2 YFSETQ. This CDR3 is built from 14 residues.

The V gene is TRBV5-1, the J gene TRBJ2-3; D is undetermined. V lost 3 bases and J lost 0, with 17 bases in between. The germline gives CDR1 SGHRS, CDR2 YFSETQ. This CDR3 comprises 17 residues. As DNA, the CDR3 is TGCGCCAGCAGCTCCCCCGGTGTTAGTTTTAGCACAGATACGCAGTATTTT. It encodes CASSSPGVSFSTDTQYF.

This clonotype was seen only once. The chain recombines TRBV5-6 with TRBJ2-3; TRBD1 might be the D (5 bases). The germline gives CDR1 SGHDT, CDR2 YYEEEE. V was cut by 0 bases and J by 5 bases, with 16 bases left in between. The CDR3 contains 16 residues. The CDR3 is CASSLGGRAPQDTQYF. In nucleotides, the CDR3 is TGTGCCAGCAGCTTGGGTGGCAGGGCCCCCCAAGATACGCAGTATTTT.

The chain has TRBV7-3 and TRBJ2-2, with 7 bases aligning to TRBD1. The CDR3 has 15 residues. The V gene end was trimmed by 5 bases and the J gene end by 3 bases; junction bases not matched to a gene: 6. The germline CDR1 and CDR2 sequences are SGHTA and FQGTGA. DNA for the CDR3: TGTGCCAGCAGCATACAGGGGTCGTACACCGGGGAGCTGTTTTTT. Translating it yields CASSIQGSYTGELFF.